This entry lists 2 T cell receptor gamma chains sequenced from one sample in a study of γδ T cells in repeated Plasmodium falciparum infection. TCRdb re-called clones from the multiplex PCR reads using CATT. The table has 20,000 to 30,000 gamma-chain clones, 2.5% to 3.5% seen once. Flow sorting of PBMC yielded separate Vgamma9/Vdelta2+ and Vdelta2-negative gammadelta T cell populations for bulk repertoire analysis. Input material: gamma-delta T cells from blood. The receptors shown here come from a pool of human donors (malaria-infected and uninfected, not separated).

This clone was recorded many times. Since a much larger clone is just one base distant, this may be a read error. This rearrangement joins TRGV8 to TRGJ1 or TRGJ2. There are 12 residues in the CDR3. Per germline, CDR1 VENAVY and CDR2 YDSYNSRV. This CDR3 is CATRDRGYKKLF. CDR3 DNA: TGTGCCACCAGGGACCGAGGTTATAAGAAACTCTTT.

This clone counts as medium-sized. Possible read error: a much larger clone is one base away. Other DNA sequences in the same sample also yield this CDR3. The genes are TRGV9 and TRGJ1 or TRGJ2. The CDR3 consists of 13 residues. Germline CDR1 reads GITISATS; CDR2 reads ISYDGTV (reference sequence). J gave up 2 bases and V 0 bases, and 1 base lay outside the gene matches. For the CDR3, the DNA is TGTGCCTTGTGGGAGGTGCATTATTATAAGAAACTCTTT. Translated, it gives CALWEVHYYKKLF.